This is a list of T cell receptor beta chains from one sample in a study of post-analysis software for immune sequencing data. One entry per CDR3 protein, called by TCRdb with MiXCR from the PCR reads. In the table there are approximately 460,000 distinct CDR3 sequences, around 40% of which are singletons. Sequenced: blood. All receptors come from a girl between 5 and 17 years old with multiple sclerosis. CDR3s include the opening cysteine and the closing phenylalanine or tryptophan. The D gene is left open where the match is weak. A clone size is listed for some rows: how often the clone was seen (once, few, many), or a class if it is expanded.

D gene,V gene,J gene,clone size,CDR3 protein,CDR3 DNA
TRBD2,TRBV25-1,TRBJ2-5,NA,CASSEFAGLAGVETQYF,TGTGCCAGCAGTGAATTTGCGGGACTAGCGGGAGTTGAGACCCAGTACTTC
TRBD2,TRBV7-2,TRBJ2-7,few,CASSLAPTSVEQYF,TGTGCCAGCAGCTTAGCCCCGACTAGCGTCGAGCAGTACTTC
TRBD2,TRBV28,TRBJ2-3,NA,CASRERETQYF,TGTGCCAGCAGAGAGCGGGAGACGCAGTATTTT
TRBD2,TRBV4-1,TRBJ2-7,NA,CASSLPGLELYEQYF,TGCGCCAGCAGCCTACCGGGACTAGAGCTCTACGAGCAGTACTTC
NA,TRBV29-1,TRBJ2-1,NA,CSVDARGQQQFF,TGCAGCGTTGACGCTCGGGGCCAACAGCAGTTCTTC
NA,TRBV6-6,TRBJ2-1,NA,CATGTGAPIRNEQFF,TGTGCCACCGGGACGGGAGCGCCTATAAGAAATGAGCAGTTCTTC
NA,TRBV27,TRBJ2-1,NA,CASSLIGDEQFF,TGTGCCAGCAGTTTAATCGGGGATGAGCAGTTCTTC
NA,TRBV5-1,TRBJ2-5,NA,CASSLSGGTETQYF,TGCGCCAGCAGCCTTTCTGGAGGGACGGAGACCCAGTACTTC
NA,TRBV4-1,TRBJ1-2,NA,CASSPITGTGLYGYTF,TGCGCCAGCAGTCCTATAACCGGGACGGGACTCTATGGCTACACCTTC
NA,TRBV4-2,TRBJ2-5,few,CASSPTGQRYQETQYF,TGTGCCAGCAGCCCTACGGGGCAGAGATACCAAGAGACCCAGTACTTC
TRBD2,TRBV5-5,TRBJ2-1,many,CASSLGSGGYNEQFF,TGTGCCAGCAGCTTGGGTAGCGGGGGCTACAATGAGCAGTTCTTC
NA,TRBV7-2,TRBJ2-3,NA,CASNRDLTDTQYF,TGTGCCAGCAACCGGGACCTCACAGATACGCAGTATTTT
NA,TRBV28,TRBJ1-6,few,CASSFLSTSTNSPLHF,TGTGCCAGCAGTTTCCTATCGACGTCGACTAATTCACCCCTCCACTTT
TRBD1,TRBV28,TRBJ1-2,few,CASGQPGTGGGFYGYTF,TGTGCCAGCGGCCAACCCGGGACAGGGGGCGGATTTTACGGCTACACCTTC
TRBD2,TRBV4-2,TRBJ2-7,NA,CASSQASGRADEQYF,TGTGCCAGCAGCCAAGCTAGCGGGAGGGCCGACGAGCAGTACTTC
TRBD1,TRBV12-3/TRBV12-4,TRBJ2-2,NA,CASGLTGGLTGELFF,TGTGCCAGCGGACTAACAGGGGGCCTCACCGGGGAGCTGTTTTTT
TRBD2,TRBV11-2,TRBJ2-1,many,CASSLAGLTYNEQFF,TGTGCCAGCAGCTTAGCGGGACTAACCTACAATGAGCAGTTCTTC
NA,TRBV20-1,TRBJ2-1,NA,CSANQHNEQFF,TGCAGTGCTAACCAGCACAATGAGCAGTTCTTC
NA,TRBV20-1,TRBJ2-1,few,CSARAGSGSYNEQFF,TGCAGTGCTAGAGCAGGTAGCGGCTCCTACAATGAGCAGTTCTTC
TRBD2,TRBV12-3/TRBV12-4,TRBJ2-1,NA,CASREWGGEQFF,TGTGCCAGCAGAGAATGGGGGGGTGAGCAGTTCTTC
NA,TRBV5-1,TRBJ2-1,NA,CASSLDGLNERFF,TGCGCCAGCAGCCTGGACGGCCTCAATGAGCGGTTCTTC
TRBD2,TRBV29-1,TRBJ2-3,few,CSVAPASGSLDTQYF,TGCAGCGTTGCCCCCGCTAGCGGGAGTTTAGATACGCAGTATTTT
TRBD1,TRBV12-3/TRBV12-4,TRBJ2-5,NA,CASSNTGAGETQYF,TGTGCCAGCAGCAATACAGGGGCCGGGGAGACCCAGTACTTC
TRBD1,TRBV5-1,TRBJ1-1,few,CASSFNPRDSQFEAFF,TGCGCCAGCAGCTTTAACCCCCGGGACAGTCAATTTGAAGCTTTCTTT
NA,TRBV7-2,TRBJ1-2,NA,CASSSRVNYGYTF,TGTGCCAGCAGCTCCAGGGTTAACTATGGCTACACCTTC
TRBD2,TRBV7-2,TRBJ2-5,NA,CASSWGASGSMETQYF,TGTGCCAGCAGCTGGGGGGCTAGCGGGAGTATGGAGACCCAGTACTTC
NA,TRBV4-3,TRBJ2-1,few,CASSREGMYNEQFF,TGCGCCAGCAGCCGCGAGGGGATGTACAATGAGCAGTTCTTC
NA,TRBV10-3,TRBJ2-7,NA,CAISSWSSYNEQYF,TGTGCCATCAGCTCGTGGAGCTCCTACAATGAGCAGTACTTC
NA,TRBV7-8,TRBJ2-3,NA,CASSLALSADTQYF,TGTGCCAGCAGCTTAGCTTTATCGGCAGATACGCAGTATTTT
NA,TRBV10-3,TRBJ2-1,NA,CAIMTDPSYNEQFF,TGTGCCATCATGACAGACCCTTCCTACAATGAGCAGTTCTTC
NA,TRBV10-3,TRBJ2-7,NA,CAISGNDCGEQYF,TGTGCCATCAGCGGGAATGACTGCGGCGAGCAGTACTTC
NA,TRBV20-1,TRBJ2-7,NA,CSAREAHRTYEQYF,TGCAGTGCTAGAGAGGCGCACAGAACCTACGAGCAGTACTTC
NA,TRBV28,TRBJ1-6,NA,CASSLGQGESPLHF,TGTGCCAGCAGTTTAGGTCAGGGCGAATCACCCCTCCACTTT
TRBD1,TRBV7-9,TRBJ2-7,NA,CASSPRPGQGSNEQYF,TGTGCCAGCAGCCCCCGACCGGGACAGGGGTCCAACGAGCAGTACTTC
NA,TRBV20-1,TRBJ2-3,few,CSATITDTQYF,TGCAGTGCTACCATCACAGATACGCAGTATTTT
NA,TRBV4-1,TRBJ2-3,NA,CASSQVYPSTFGDTQYF,TGCGCCAGCAGCCAAGTCTACCCCTCCACGTTTGGGGATACGCAGTATTTT
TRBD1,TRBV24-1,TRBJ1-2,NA,CATSGTAGTGSYGYTF,TGTGCCACCAGTGGAACCGCCGGGACAGGATCGTATGGCTACACCTTC
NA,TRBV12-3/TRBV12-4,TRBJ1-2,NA,CASSPSGVYYGYTF,TGTGCCAGCAGTCCCTCGGGGGTTTACTATGGCTACACCTTC
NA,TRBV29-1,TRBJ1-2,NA,CSVEEPGKSGYTF,TGCAGCGTTGAAGAGCCAGGGAAGAGTGGCTACACCTTC
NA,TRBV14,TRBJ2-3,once,CASSQVYRESTDTQYF,TGTGCCAGCAGCCAAGTTTACAGGGAGAGCACAGATACGCAGTATTTT
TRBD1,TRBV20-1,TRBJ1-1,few,CSAGQGMNTEAFF,TGCAGTGCTGGACAGGGGATGAACACTGAAGCTTTCTTT
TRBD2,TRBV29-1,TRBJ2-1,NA,CSAAGASGRNYNEQFF,TGCAGCGCCGCGGGGGCTAGCGGGAGAAATTACAATGAGCAGTTCTTC
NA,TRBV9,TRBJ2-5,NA,CASSVVGEETQYF,TGTGCCAGCAGCGTAGTAGGGGAAGAGACCCAGTACTTC
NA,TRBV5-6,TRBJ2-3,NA,CASSLRTIWTSTDTQYF,TGTGCCAGCAGCCTACGGACTATTTGGACTAGCACAGATACGCAGTATTTT
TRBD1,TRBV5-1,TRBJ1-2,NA,CASSSTGGEPYGYTF,TGCGCCAGCAGCTCGACAGGGGGCGAGCCCTATGGCTACACCTTC
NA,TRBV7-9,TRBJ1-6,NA,CASSSLGGGTYNSPLHF,TGTGCCAGCAGCTCCCTTGGGGGAGGAACCTATAATTCACCCCTCCACTTT
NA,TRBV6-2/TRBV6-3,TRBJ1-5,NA,CASSEPLGQGNQPQHF,TGTGCCAGCAGCGAGCCCCTGGGGCAGGGGAATCAGCCCCAGCATTTT
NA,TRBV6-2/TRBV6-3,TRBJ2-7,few,CASSYYSSAAYEQYF,TGTGCCAGCAGTTATTACTCTAGCGCAGCCTACGAGCAGTACTTC
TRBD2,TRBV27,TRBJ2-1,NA,CASSPTSGGFYNEQFF,TGTGCCAGCAGTCCGACTAGCGGGGGATTCTACAATGAGCAGTTCTTC
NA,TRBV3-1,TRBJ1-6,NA,CASSRTDSPLHF,TGTGCCAGCAGCCGGACAGATTCACCCCTCCACTTT
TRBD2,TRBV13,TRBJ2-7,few,CASSSGLADPSYEQYF,TGTGCCAGCAGCTCGGGACTAGCGGACCCTTCCTACGAGCAGTACTTC
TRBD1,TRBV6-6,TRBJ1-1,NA,CASSKSDRGTEAFF,TGTGCCAGCAGTAAATCGGACAGGGGGACTGAAGCTTTCTTT
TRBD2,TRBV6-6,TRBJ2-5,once,CASSPRGSGGRETQYF,TGTGCCAGCAGCCCTCGTGGTAGCGGGGGACGGGAGACCCAGTACTTC
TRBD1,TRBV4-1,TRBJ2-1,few,CASSQGQGVGNEQFF,TGCGCCAGCAGCCAAGGACAGGGGGTCGGCAATGAGCAGTTCTTC
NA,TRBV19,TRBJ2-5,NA,CASSIGQLRETQYF,TGTGCCAGTAGTATCGGACAGCTCCGAGAGACCCAGTACTTC
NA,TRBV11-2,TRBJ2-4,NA,CASSLFDSQNIQYF,TGTGCCAGCAGCTTGTTCGACAGCCAAAACATTCAGTACTTC
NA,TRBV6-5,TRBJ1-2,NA,CASSYSDTEAKGYTF,TGTGCCAGCAGTTACTCGGATACGGAGGCTAAGGGCTACACCTTC
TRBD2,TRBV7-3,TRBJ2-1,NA,CASSSLGDYGETQFF,TGTGCCAGCAGCTCCCTAGGGGACTATGGCGAGACCCAGTTCTTC